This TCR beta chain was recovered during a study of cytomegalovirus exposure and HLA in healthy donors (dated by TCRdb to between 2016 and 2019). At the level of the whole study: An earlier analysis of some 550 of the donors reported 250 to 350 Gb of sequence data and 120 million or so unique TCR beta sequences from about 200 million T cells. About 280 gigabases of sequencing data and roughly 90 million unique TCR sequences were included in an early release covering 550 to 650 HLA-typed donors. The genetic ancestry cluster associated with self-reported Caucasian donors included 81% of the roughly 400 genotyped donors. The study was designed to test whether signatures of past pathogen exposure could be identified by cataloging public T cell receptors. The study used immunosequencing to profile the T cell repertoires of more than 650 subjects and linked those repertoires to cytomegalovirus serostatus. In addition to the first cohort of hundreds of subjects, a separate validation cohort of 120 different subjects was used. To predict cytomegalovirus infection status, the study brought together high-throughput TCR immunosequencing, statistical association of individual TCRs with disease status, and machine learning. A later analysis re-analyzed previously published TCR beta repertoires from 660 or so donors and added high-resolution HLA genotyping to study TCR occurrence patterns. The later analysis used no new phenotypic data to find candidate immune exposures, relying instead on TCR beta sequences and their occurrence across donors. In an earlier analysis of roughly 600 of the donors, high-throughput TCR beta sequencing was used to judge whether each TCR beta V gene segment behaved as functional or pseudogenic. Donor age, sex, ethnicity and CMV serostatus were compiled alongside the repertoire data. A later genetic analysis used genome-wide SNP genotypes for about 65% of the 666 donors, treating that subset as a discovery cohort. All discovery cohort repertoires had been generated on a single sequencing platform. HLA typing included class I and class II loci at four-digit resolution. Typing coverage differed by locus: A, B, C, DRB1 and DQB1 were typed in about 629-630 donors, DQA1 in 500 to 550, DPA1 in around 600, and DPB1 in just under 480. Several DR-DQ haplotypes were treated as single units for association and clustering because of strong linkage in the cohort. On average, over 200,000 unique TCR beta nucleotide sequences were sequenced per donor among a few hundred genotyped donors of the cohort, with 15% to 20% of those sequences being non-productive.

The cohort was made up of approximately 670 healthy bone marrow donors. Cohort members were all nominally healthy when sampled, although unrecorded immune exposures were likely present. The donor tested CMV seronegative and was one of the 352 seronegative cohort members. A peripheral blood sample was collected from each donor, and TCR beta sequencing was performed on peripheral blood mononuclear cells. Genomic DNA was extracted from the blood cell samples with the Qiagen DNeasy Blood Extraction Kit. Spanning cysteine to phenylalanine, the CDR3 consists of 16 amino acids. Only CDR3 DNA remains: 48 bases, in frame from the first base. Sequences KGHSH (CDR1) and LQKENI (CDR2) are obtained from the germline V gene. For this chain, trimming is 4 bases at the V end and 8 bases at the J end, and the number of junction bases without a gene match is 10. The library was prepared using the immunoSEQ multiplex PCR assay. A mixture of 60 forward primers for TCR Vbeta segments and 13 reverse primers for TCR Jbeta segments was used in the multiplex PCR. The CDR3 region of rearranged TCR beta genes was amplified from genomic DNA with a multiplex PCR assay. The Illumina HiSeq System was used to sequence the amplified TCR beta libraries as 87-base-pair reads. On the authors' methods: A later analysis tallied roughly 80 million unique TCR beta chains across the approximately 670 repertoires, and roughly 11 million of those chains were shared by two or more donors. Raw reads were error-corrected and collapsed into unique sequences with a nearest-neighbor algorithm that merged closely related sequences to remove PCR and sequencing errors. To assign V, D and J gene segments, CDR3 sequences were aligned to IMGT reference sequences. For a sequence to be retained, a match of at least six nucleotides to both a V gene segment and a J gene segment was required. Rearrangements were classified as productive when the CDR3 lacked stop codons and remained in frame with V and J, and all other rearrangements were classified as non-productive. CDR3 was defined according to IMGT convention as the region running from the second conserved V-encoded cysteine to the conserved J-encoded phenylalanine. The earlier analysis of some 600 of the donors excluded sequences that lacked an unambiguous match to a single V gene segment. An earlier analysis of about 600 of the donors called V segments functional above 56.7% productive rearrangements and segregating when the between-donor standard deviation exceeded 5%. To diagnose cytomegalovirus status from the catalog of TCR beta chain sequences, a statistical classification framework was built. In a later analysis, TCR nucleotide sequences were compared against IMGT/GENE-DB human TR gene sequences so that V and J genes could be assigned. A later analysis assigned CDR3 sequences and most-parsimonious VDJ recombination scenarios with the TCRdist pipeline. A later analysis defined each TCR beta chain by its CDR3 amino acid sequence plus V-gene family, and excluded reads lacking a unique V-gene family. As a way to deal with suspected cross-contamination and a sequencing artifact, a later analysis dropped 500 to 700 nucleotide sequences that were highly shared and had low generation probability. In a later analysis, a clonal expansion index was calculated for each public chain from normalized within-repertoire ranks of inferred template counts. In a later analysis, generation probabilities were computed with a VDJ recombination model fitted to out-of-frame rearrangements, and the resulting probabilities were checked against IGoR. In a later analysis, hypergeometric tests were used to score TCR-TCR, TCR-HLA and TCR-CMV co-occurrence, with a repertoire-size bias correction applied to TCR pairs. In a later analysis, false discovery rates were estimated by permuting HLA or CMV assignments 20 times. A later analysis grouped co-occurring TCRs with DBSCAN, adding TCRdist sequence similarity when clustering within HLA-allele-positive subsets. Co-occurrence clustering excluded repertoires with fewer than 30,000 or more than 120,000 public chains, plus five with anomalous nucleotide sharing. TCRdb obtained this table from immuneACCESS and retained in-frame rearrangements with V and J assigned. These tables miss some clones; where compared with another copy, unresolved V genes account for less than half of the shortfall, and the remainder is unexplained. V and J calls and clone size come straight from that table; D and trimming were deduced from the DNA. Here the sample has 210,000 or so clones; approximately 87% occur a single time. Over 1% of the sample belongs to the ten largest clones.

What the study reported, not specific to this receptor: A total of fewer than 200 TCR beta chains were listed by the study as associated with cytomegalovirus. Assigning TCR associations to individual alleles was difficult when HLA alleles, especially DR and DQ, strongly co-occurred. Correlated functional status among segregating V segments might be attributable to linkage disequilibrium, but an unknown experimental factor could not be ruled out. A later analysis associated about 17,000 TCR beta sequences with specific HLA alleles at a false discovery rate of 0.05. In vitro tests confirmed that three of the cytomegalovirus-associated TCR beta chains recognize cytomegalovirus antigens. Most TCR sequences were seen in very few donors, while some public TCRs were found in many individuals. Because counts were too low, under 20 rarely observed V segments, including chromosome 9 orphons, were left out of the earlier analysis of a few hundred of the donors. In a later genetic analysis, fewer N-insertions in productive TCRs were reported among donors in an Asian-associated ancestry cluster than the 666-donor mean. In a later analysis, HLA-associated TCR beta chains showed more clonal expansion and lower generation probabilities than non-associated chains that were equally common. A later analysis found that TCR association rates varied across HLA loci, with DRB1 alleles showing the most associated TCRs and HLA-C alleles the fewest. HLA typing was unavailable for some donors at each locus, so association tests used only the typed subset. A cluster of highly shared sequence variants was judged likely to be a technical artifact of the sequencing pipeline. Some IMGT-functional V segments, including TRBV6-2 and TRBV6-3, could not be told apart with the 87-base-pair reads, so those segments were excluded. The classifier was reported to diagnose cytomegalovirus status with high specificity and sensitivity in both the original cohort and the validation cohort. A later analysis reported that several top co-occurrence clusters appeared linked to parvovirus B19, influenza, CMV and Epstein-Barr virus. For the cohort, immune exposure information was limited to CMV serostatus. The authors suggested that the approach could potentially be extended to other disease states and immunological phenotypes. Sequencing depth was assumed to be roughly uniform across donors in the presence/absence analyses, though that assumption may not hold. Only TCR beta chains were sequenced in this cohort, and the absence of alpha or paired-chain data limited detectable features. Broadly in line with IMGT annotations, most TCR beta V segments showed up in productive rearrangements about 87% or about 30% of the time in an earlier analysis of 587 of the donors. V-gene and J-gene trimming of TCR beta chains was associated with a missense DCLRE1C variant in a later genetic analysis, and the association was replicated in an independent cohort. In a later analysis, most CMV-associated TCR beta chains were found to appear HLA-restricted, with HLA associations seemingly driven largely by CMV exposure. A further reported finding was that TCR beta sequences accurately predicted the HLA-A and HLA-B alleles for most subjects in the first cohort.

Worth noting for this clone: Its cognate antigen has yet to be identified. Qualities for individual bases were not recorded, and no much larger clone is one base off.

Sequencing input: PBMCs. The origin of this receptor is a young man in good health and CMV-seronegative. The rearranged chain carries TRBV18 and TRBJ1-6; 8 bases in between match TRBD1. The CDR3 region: CASSLSGTGEYSPLHF. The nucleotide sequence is TGTGCCAGCTCACTGTCCGGGACAGGCGAATATTCACCCCTCCACTTT.